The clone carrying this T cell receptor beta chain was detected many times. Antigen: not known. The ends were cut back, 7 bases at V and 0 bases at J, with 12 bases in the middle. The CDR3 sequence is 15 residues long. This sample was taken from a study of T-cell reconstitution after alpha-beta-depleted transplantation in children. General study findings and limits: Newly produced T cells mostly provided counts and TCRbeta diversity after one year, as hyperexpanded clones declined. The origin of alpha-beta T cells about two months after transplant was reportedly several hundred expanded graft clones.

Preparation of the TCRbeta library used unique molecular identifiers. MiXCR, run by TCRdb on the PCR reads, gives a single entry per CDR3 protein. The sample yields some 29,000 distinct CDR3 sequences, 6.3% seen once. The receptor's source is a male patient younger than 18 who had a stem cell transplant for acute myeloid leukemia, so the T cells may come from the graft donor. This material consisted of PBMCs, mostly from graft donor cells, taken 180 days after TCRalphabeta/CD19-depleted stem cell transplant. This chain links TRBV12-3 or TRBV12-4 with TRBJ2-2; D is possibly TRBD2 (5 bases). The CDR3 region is CASTWTAPNTGELFF. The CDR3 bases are TGTGCCAGCACTTGGACTGCCCCGAACACCGGGGAGCTGTTTTTT.